The present T cell receptor (beta chain) was sequenced within a study of blood T cell repertoires in COVID-19. Looking at the study overall: The study drew acute and convalescent COVID-19 samples from the United States, Italy and Spain. Sources were T cells, B-cell-depleted T cells, or PBMCs; the material itself was cDNA or gDNA.

How the authors handled the data: Estimates of nucleated cell counts were drawn from the amplification of reference gene primers. Some clones are missing from TCRdb's copy, which holds only in-frame ones; the method was immunoSEQ multiplex PCR. The V and J calls and clone size were taken over from that table, and D and trimming were inferred from the DNA. Of 180,000 or so clones in the sample, about 85% were seen once. Trimming removed 1 base at V and 0 bases at J, with 7 bases between. From germline, CDR1 is SGHNT and CDR2 YYREEE (reference sequence). CDR3 length: 14 amino acids. The material sequenced was peripheral blood. The TCR sequence derives from a man in his sixties who had recovered from COVID-19. The rearrangement links TRBV5-4 to TRBJ2-5; D uncertain. This CDR3 is CASSLLEYQETQYF. The CDR3 coding sequence is TGTGCCAGCAGCTTGTTGGAGTACCAAGAGACCCAGTACTTC.